This is a list of T cell receptor beta chains from one sample in a study of T-cell memory formation after mild COVID-19. TCRdb redid the calling of the 5' RACE reads with MiXCR, one entry per CDR3 protein. The sample consists of about 110,000 distinct CDR3 sequences, roughly 14% of them appearing once. Material: PBMCs or a T cell subset sorted from them (not recorded which). The receptors come from a man between 18 and 35 years old who had mild COVID-19 (a few samples of this study predate the infection). Cell type and time point are not known. Each CDR3 is given with its conserved first and last residue. The order of the fields is D gene, clone size, V gene, CDR3 protein. D genes are given only for firm matches. Size values are once, few and many counts, or a class for expanded clones, and some rows have none.

D: -
size: few
V: TRBV20-1
CDR3: CSAIQGETQYF

D: TRBD1
size: few
V: TRBV7-3
CDR3: CASSWDSPYNEQFF

D: TRBD1
size: few
V: TRBV7-2
CDR3: CASSRTGGYSNQPQHF

D: TRBD1
size: -
V: TRBV4-3
CDR3: CASSHRQGAFYF

D: TRBD1
size: many
V: TRBV6-6
CDR3: CASSQGAEGNTIYF

D: TRBD2
size: many
V: TRBV20-1
CDR3: CSARLSRTSGEYNEQFF

D: TRBD1
size: few
V: TRBV4-3
CDR3: CASSHRTGGNTEAFF

D: -
size: many
V: TRBV12-3/TRBV12-4
CDR3: CASSLRTDTQYF

D: -
size: -
V: TRBV5-1
CDR3: CASTDGNYEQYF

D: -
size: few
V: TRBV29-1
CDR3: CSAWGSGANVLTF

D: TRBD2
size: many
V: TRBV20-1
CDR3: CSARETGGRDNEQFF

D: -
size: -
V: TRBV19
CDR3: CASSPQGPTGELFF

D: -
size: -
V: TRBV4-1
CDR3: CASSQGAGPRGNEQFF

D: -
size: many
V: TRBV4-3
CDR3: CASSQDRGVYGYTF

D: -
size: few
V: TRBV12-3/TRBV12-4
CDR3: CASSSQENYGYTF

D: TRBD1
size: -
V: TRBV12-3/TRBV12-4
CDR3: CASSLRQGPNSPLHF

D: TRBD2
size: -
V: TRBV4-1
CDR3: CASSSPGGELETQYF

D: TRBD1
size: few
V: TRBV11-2
CDR3: CASSFDRGYEQFF

D: -
size: few
V: TRBV27
CDR3: CASSLSITYQGYTF

D: TRBD1
size: -
V: TRBV4-2
CDR3: CASKGTDGYTF

D: TRBD2
size: few
V: TRBV4-3
CDR3: CASSQDTAGGFQETQYF

D: -
size: few
V: TRBV7-9
CDR3: CASTCFVRGPNTEAFF

D: TRBD2
size: -
V: TRBV4-3
CDR3: CASSRTRYVTDTQYF

D: -
size: few
V: TRBV10-3
CDR3: CASRQELNEKLFF

D: -
size: few
V: TRBV19
CDR3: CASSRRPLTETNTGELFF

D: -
size: -
V: TRBV4-1
CDR3: CASSQDTAVRGAFF

D: -
size: few
V: TRBV4-1
CDR3: CASSQGARSNQPQHF

D: TRBD2
size: many
V: TRBV6-6
CDR3: CASSYLSPGGPNNEQFF

D: TRBD1
size: -
V: TRBV19
CDR3: CASSGRRTGYGYTF

D: -
size: few
V: TRBV29-1
CDR3: CSGGWGTDGNTIYF

D: -
size: few
V: TRBV11-3
CDR3: CASSLGPGKREETQYF

D: -
size: -
V: TRBV4-1
CDR3: CASSQARRAKAYYEQYF

D: TRBD1
size: many
V: TRBV7-3
CDR3: CASSLGQGFTDTQYF

D: -
size: -
V: TRBV4-1
CDR3: CASSPRGGPQPQHF

D: -
size: few
V: TRBV7-3
CDR3: CASTAGGANTEAFF

D: -
size: -
V: TRBV11-2
CDR3: CASSLEVGHPDF

D: TRBD1
size: -
V: TRBV10-3
CDR3: CAIRNRGLFTEAFF

D: TRBD1
size: few
V: TRBV7-2
CDR3: CASSLAPPGQVSYEQYF

D: -
size: -
V: TRBV27
CDR3: CASSLSGGGQFF

D: -
size: many
V: TRBV11-2
CDR3: CASSHGAWEQFF

D: -
size: few
V: TRBV5-5
CDR3: CASSRDITGLSYNSPLHF

D: TRBD2
size: few
V: TRBV20-1
CDR3: CSARWGGGGYLAKNIQYF

D: -
size: -
V: TRBV4-1
CDR3: CASSQGRGDTIYF

D: -
size: -
V: TRBV7-9
CDR3: CASSYTRNTEAFF

D: -
size: -
V: TRBV7-9
CDR3: CASSQTREIVYGYTF

D: -
size: few
V: TRBV21-1
CDR3: CASSNRPGPYEQYF

D: TRBD2
size: many
V: TRBV12-5
CDR3: CASGWAPSGGHQETQYF

D: -
size: few
V: TRBV4-3
CDR3: CASSHGTLARSSYEQYF

D: -
size: -
V: TRBV7-9
CDR3: CASSLRPGLGQETQYF

D: -
size: few
V: TRBV6-5
CDR3: CASSLRWNSPLHF

D: -
size: -
V: TRBV4-3
CDR3: CASSPKQGMQYGYTF

D: TRBD2
size: many
V: TRBV10-3
CDR3: CAAGREGTGELFF

D: -
size: many
V: TRBV7-9
CDR3: CASSDEAPEQFF